The present entry profiles one T cell receptor beta chain with its context. Its antigen is not identified. These data originate in a study of shared clonotypes between healthy human individuals. General study findings and limits: Between a few donors, naive CD4 clonotypes were shared at a level of about 5%. Non-shared clonotypes had lower generation probabilities than clonotypes shared by all four sorted-subset donors.

V was shortened by 3 bases and J by 4 bases, with 11 bases between the two germline ends. Germline V CDR1 and CDR2: SGHNT, YENEEA. The CDR3 loop spans 14 amino acids. The assay was immunoSEQ multiplex PCR, and TCRdb's table has in-frame clones only and misses some. The table records under 2,500,000 clones, about 94% of them present only once. The sample comprised naive CD4+ T cells sorted from blood. Subset noted: CD45RA+ positively selected. The sequence was collected from a man younger than 35 in good health. J is TRBJ2-3 and V is TRBV11-3, with a tentative D call TRBD1 (6 bases). The CDR3 region has the DNA TGTGCCAGCAGCTTGGACAGCCCACCAGATACGCAGTATTTT. Translated, it gives CASSLDSPPDTQYF.